The 23 T cell receptor beta chains in this list originate from one sample, sequenced in a study of T cell repertoires in aging, cancer and after chemotherapy. A mixed TRB-A/B primer pool amplified rearranged TRB by multiplex touch-down PCR. A single record per CDR3 protein comes from TCRdb applying MiXCR to the multiplex PCR reads. The repertoire holds some 11,000 distinct CDR3 sequences, with 25% to 30% as singletons. The template was genomic DNA from peripheral blood, not RNA. Input material: blood. The receptors here all came from a human donor in good health.

This chain uses TRBV6-4 with TRBJ2-7, with D perhaps TRBD1 or TRBD2 (5 bases each). The V gene's germline CDR1 is MRHNA and CDR2 SNTAGT. This CDR3 has 13 amino acids. Trimming removed 7 bases from V and 11 bases from J, with 21 bases in between. In DNA form, the CDR3 reads TGTGCCAGCAACCACGGGGCGGGCCAGGGAGAGTACTTC. As protein: CASNHGAGQGEYF.

This clonotype was detected only a few times. The rearrangement links TRBV28 to TRBJ2-7; 12 bases map to TRBD2. Germline CDR1 MDHEN, CDR2 SYDVKM. The V and J ends lost 0 bases and 5 bases, in that order; junction bases with no gene match: 11. The length of the CDR3 is 18 residues. CDR3 nucleotide sequence: TGTGCCAGCAGTTTATGGGGGGGACTAGCGGGTTTAGGCGACGAGCAGTACTTC. Amino acid sequence: CASSLWGGLAGLGDEQYF.

V is TRBV12-3 or TRBV12-4 and J is TRBJ1-5; D is unresolved. The CDR3 contains 15 residues. V was trimmed by 5 bases and J by 0 bases, leaving 11 bases between them. Here the CDR3 DNA reads TGTGCCAGCAGTCCTGGCTCAGTTAGCAATCAGCCCCAGCATTTT. Its protein is CASSPGSVSNQPQHF.

Comment on this clonotype: The DNA is omitted, as the CDR3 cannot be located on it reliably, and the CDR3 follows TCRdb's listing. The chain carries TRBV4-2 and TRBJ2-7; the table's D call, TRBD1, was not checked against the DNA. The germline gives CDR1 LGHNA, CDR2 YNFKEQ. The CDR3 spans 15 amino acids, including both terminal residues. The CDR3 here is CASSFGPGPPYEQYF.

V usage is TRBV5-8 and J usage is TRBJ1-1, with D possibly TRBD1 on 5 matching bases. This CDR3 is 16 amino acids long. Trimming cost V 0 bases and J 2 bases, with 14 bases left between them. Germline CDR1 reads SGHTS; CDR2 reads YDEGEE. The CDR3 DNA follows: TGTGCCAGCAGCTTGGGATCCCATAGGGGTAACACTGAAGCTTTCTTT. This translates into CASSLGSHRGNTEAFF.

The rearrangement links TRBV19 to TRBJ2-2; 13 bases line up with TRBD2. The J segment lost 7 bases and the V segment lost 5 bases, leaving 16 bases of the junction unmatched. CDR3 length: 19 residues. The germline V gene has CDR1 LNHDA and CDR2 SQIVND (reference sequence). CDR3 sequence reads: CASSAPGLAGLRARGELFF. The CDR3 bases are TGTGCCAGTAGTGCACCGGGACTAGCGGGATTGAGGGCCCGCGGGGAGCTGTTTTTT.

Sample share makes this clonotype medium-sized (0.01 to 0.1%). V and J are TRBV30 and TRBJ1-1; D not certain. Germline V gene lookup returns CDR1 GTSNPN and CDR2 SVGIG (reference sequence). V lost 0 bases and J 10 bases, leaving 12 bases between the germline ends. This CDR3 has 12 amino acids. CDR3 amino acids: CAWSVPPMGAFF. In nucleotides, the CDR3 is TGTGCCTGGAGTGTACCTCCGATGGGAGCTTTCTTT.

The chain employs TRBV27 and TRBJ2-2, with D perhaps matching TRBD2 (5 bases). V was cut by 8 bases and J by 5 bases, with 9 bases left in between. The germline CDR1 and CDR2 sequences are MNHEY and SMNVEV (reference sequence). This CDR3 comprises 12 residues. The CDR3, as DNA: TGTGCCAGCGGGAGAATAACCGGGGAGCTGTTTTTT. It translates to CASGRITGELFF.

This sequence joins TRBV6-1 and TRBJ2-5, with 8 nucleotides matching TRBD1. J was trimmed by 0 bases and V by 5 bases; bases with no gene match: 11. CDR1 is MNHNS and CDR2 is SASEGT in the germline V gene. CDR3 length equals 17 residues. In DNA, the CDR3 is TGTGCCAGCAGTCATGGACAGGGCGATTGGTACCAAGAGACCCAGTACTTC. Encoded protein: CASSHGQGDWYQETQYF.

A few counts support this clonotype. The CDR3 coding sequence is TGTGCCAGCAGTGAAACTAGCGGGGGGGCCGGGGAGCTGTTTTTT. Translating it yields CASSETSGGAGELFF. The chain recombines TRBV6-5 with TRBJ2-2; 13 bases are a match to TRBD2. The CDR3 has 15 amino acids. CDR1 MNHEY and CDR2 SVGAGI come from the germline V gene. The V gene end was trimmed by 5 bases and the J gene end by 6 bases; junction bases not matched to a gene: 3.

The V gene is TRBV6-5, the J gene TRBJ1-2; 7 nucleotides agree with TRBD1. The germline CDR1 and CDR2 sequences are MNHEY and SVGAGI. The V segment lost 6 bases and the J segment 5 bases; nucleotides outside the gene matches: 3. The CDR3 loop spans 12 amino acids. CDR3 nucleotides: TGTGCCAGCAGCCGACAGGGATATGGCTACACCTTC. This gives the protein CASSRQGYGYTF.

The gene calls are TRBV7-3 and TRBJ2-5, with 9 bases matching TRBD2. The germline gives CDR1 SGHTA, CDR2 FQGTGA. With 5 bases clipped from V and 7 bases from J, the junction kept 14 bases outside the gene matches. CDR3 length: 16 residues. The chain's CDR3 is CASSREPGGGAGTQYF. For the CDR3, the DNA is TGTGCCAGCAGCCGAGAGCCTGGCGGGGGGGCTGGGACCCAGTACTTC.

The J gene is TRBJ2-5, the V gene TRBV7-2; D uncertain. V lost 2 bases and J lost 0, with 13 bases in between. The germline gives CDR1 SGHTA, CDR2 FQGNSA. The CDR3 length is 16 residues. The CDR3 sequence is CASSLNPHPYQETQYF. For the CDR3, the DNA is TGTGCCAGCAGCTTAAACCCACACCCATACCAAGAGACCCAGTACTTC.

Judged by abundance, this clonotype is medium-sized. The chain joins TRBV30 to TRBJ2-7, with unresolved D. The V gene's germline CDR1 is GTSNPN and CDR2 SVGIG (reference sequence). V gave up 0 bases and J gave up 7 bases, with 13 bases separating them. This CDR3 spans 13 amino acids. The CDR3 here is CAWSVTEPWEQYF. CDR3 nucleotide sequence: TGTGCCTGGAGTGTAACGGAGCCTTGGGAGCAGTACTTC.

Concerning this clonotype itself: A much larger clone lies one base from this, so it may be a read error. This CDR3 reads CAWRTAATASPLNF. In DNA form, the CDR3 reads TGTGCCTGGAGGACAGCGGCGACAGCTTCACCCCTCAACTTT. The chain employs TRBV30 and TRBJ1-6; possible D gene TRBD1, 5 bases. This CDR3 has 14 residues. Germline CDR1 is GTSNPN and CDR2 is SVGIG (reference sequence).

Only a few counts were recorded for this clonotype. The V and J genes are TRBV20-1 and TRBJ2-3; D ambiguous. The ends were cut back, 6 bases at V and 0 bases at J, with 16 bases in the middle. Germline assignment: CDR1 DFQATT and CDR2 SNEGSKA (reference sequence). CDR3 length equals 15 residues. DNA for the CDR3: TGCAGTGCCGAACGCGTATCTAGTAGCACAGATACGCAGTATTTT. Protein sequence: CSAERVSSSTDTQYF.

This clonotype was seen more than once but under ten times. The chain has TRBV19 and TRBJ2-3, with 7 positions matching TRBD1. The germline gives CDR1 LNHDA, CDR2 SQIVND (reference sequence). The trim removed 9 bases at V and 4 bases at J, leaving 13 bases unmatched. The CDR3 extends over 15 amino acids. Here the CDR3 DNA reads TGTGCCAGCACCGGGACAGTGGGGTCCCCAGATACGCAGTATTTT. This translates into CASTGTVGSPDTQYF.

As for this clonotype: This may be a read error, as it is one base from a much larger clone. This chain uses TRBV20-1 with TRBJ1-5, with D unclear. V was clipped by 6 bases and J by 2 bases, with 11 bases between them. CDR1 and CDR2 (germline): DFQATT, SNEGSKA (reference sequence). This CDR3 has 13 amino acids. The CDR3 loop is CSALQGGNQPQHF. Written as DNA, the CDR3 is TGCAGTGCGCTCCAAGGCGGCAATCAGCCCCAGCATTTT.

This chain uses TRBV5-1 with TRBJ1-4; perhaps TRBD1 as D (6 bases). The CDR3 is 15 amino acids. CDR1 is SGHRS and CDR2 is YFSETQ in the germline V gene. V gave up 4 bases and J gave up 3 bases, with 13 bases separating them. The CDR3 reads CASSPRGAANEKLFF. The DNA for the CDR3 is TGCGCCAGCAGCCCGCGGGGGGCAGCTAATGAAAAACTGTTTTTT. Supplemented by reference TRBV5-1 and TRBJ1-4, the full variable domain reads KAGVTQTPRYLIKTRGQQVTLSCSPISGHRSVSWYQQTPGQGLQFLFEYFSETQRNKGNFPGRFSGRQFSNSRSEMNVSTLELGDSALYLCASSPRGAANEKLFFGSGTQLSVL.

This clonotype was seen a few times. The chain couples TRBV7-2 to TRBJ2-7, with 7 bases identical to TRBD2. Germline V lookup: CDR1 SGHTA, CDR2 FQGNSA. The CDR3 loop spans 14 amino acids. V was pared by 2 bases and J by 4 bases, with 5 bases of the junction left unmatched. Written as DNA, the CDR3 is TGTGCCAGCAGCTTACTGGCTAGCGGTTACGAGCAGTACTTC. This sequence encodes CASSLLASGYEQYF.

In this sample, this clonotype turned up a few times. The chain uses TRBV7-6 and TRBJ2-5, with D perhaps TRBD1 (6 bases). In germline, CDR1 is SGHVS, CDR2 FNYEAQ. V lost 6 bases to trimming and J lost 2 bases, with 7 bases between them. This CDR3 region has 12 residues. This chain's CDR3 is CASRGHQETQYF. In DNA, the CDR3 is TGTGCCAGCAGGGGACATCAAGAGACCCAGTACTTC. Together with reference TRBV7-6 and TRBJ2-5, the CDR3 gives the full variable domain: GAGVSQSPRYKVTKRGQDVALRCDPISGHVSLYWYRQALGQGPEFLTYFNYEAQQDKSGLPNDRFSAERPEGSISTLTIQRTEQRDSAMYRCASRGHQETQYFGPGTRLLVL.

This sequence joins TRBV30 and TRBJ1-1; D may be TRBD1 (5 bases). Trimming shortened V by 4 bases and J by 6 bases, and 18 bases separated the two germline ends. The germline V gene has CDR1 GTSNPN and CDR2 SVGIG (reference sequence). This CDR3 spans 14 amino acids. This CDR3 reads CAWTGGGVGAEAFF. The CDR3 DNA sequence: TGTGCCTGGACTGGGGGGGGGGTCGGCGCTGAAGCTTTCTTT. The full variable domain, completed using reference TRBV30 and TRBJ1-1, is SQTIHQWPATLVQPVGSPLSLECTVEGTSNPNLYWYRQAAGRGLQLLFYSVGIGQISSEVPQNLSASRPQDRQFILSSKKLLLSDSGFYLCAWTGGGVGAEAFFGQGTRLTVV.

V is TRBV30 and J is TRBJ1-1; 7 bases are a match to TRBD1. V gave up 1 base and J gave up 4 bases; unmatched junction bases: 6. Germline V gene data show CDR1 as GTSNPN and CDR2 as SVGIG (reference sequence). The CDR3 sequence is 14 residues long. The CDR3 DNA reads as TGTGCCTGGAGTGAATCAGGGGGATTCACTGAAGCTTTCTTT. Its protein product is CAWSESGGFTEAFF.